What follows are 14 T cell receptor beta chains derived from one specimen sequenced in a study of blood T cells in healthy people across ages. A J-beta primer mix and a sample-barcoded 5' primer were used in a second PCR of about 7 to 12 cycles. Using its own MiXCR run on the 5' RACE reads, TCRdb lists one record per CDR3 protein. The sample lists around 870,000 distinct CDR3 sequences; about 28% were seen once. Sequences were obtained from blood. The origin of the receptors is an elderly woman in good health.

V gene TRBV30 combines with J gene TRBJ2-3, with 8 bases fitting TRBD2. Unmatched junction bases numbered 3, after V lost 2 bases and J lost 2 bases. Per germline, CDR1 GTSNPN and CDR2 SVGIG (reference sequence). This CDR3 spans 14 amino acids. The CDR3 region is CAWSTSGSTDTQYF. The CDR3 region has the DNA TGTGCCTGGAGTACTAGCGGCTCCACAGATACGCAGTATTTT.

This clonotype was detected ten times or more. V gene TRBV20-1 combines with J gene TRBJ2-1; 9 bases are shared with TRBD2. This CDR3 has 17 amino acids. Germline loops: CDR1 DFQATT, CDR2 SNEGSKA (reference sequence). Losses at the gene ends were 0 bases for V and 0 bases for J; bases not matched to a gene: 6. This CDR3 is CSARDLAGPSSYNEQFF. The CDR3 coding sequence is TGCAGTGCTAGAGATCTAGCGGGGCCGAGCTCCTACAATGAGCAGTTCTTC.

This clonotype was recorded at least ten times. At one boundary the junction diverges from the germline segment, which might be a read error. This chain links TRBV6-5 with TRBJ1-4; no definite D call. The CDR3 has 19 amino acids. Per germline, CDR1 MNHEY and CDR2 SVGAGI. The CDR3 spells CASSYIGGSLLSTTEKLFF. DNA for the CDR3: TGTGCCAGCAGTTATATCGGCGGGTCCTTGCTCTCAACTACTGAAAAACTGTTTTTT.

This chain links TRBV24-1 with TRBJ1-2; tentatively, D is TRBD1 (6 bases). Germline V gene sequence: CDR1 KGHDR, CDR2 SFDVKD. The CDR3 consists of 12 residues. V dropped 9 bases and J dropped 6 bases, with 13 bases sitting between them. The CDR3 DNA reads TGTGCCACCGGAGGGGGGACCCATGGCTACACCTTC. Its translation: CATGGGTHGYTF.

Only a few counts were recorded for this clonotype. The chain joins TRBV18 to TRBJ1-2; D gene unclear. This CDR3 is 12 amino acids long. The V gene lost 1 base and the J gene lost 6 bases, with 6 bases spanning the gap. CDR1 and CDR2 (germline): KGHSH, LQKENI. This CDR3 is CASSPQTDGYTF. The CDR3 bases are TGTGCCAGCTCACCACAAACAGATGGCTACACCTTC.

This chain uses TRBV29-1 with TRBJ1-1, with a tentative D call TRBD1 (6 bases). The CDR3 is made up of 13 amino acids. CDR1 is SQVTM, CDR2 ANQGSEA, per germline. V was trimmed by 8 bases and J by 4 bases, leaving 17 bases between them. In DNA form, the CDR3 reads TGCAGCACCAGACAGGTGGGAAGCACTGAAGCTTTCTTT. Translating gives CSTRQVGSTEAFF.

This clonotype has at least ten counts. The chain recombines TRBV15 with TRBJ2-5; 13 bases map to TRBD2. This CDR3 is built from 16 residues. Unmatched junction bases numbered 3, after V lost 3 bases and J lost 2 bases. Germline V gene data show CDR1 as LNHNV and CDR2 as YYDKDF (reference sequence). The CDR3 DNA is TGTGCCACCAGCAGGCAACTAGCGGGGGGGCAAGAGACCCAGTACTTC. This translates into CATSRQLAGGQETQYF.

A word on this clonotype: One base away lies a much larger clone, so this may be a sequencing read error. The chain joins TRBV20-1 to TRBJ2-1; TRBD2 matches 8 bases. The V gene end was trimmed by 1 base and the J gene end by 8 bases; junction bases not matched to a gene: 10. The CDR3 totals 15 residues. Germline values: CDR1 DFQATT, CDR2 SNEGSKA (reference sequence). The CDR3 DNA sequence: TGCAGTGCTAGAGTCAGCGGGGGCTTAAGCCATGAGCAGTTCTTC. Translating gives CSARVSGGLSHEQFF.

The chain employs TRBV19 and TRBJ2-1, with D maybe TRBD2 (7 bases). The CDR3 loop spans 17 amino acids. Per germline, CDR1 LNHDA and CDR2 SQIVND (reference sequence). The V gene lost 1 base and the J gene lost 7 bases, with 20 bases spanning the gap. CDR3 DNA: TGTGCCAGTAGTATAGGCCCCGGGGGGCTCCCAGGGAATGAGCAGTTCTTC. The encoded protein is CASSIGPGGLPGNEQFF.

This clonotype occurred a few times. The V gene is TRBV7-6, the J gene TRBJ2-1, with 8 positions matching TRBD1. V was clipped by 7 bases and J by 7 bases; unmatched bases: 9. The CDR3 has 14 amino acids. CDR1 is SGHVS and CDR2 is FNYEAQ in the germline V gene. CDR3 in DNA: TGTGCCAGCACCCCTAACAGGGGGGCGAATGAGCAGTTCTTC. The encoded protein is CASTPNRGANEQFF.

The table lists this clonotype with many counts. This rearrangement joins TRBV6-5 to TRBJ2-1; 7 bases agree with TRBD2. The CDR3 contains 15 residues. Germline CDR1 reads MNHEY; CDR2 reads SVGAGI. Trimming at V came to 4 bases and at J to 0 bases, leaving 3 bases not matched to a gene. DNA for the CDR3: TGTGCCAGCAGTTCTAGCGGAAGCTCCTACAATGAGCAGTTCTTC. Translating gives CASSSSGSSYNEQFF.

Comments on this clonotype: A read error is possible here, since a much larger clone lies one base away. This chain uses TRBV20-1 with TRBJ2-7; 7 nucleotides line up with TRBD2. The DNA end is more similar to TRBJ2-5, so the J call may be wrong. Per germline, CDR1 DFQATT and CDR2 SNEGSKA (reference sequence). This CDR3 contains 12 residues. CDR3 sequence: CSAGRGEETQYF. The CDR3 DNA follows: TGCAGTGCTGGCCGGGGGGAAGAGACCCAGTACTTC.

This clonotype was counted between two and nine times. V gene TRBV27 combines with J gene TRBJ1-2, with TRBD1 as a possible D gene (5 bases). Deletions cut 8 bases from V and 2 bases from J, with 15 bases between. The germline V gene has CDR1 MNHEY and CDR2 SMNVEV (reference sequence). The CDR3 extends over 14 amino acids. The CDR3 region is CASGTPGRNYGYTF. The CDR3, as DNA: TGTGCCAGCGGAACTCCGGGACGGAACTATGGCTACACCTTC.

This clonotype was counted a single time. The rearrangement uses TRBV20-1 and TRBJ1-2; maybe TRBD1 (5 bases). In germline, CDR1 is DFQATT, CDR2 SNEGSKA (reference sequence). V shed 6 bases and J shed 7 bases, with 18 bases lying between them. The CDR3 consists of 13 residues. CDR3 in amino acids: CSASHPTGGGYTF. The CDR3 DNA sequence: TGCAGTGCGAGTCATCCTACGGGGGGTGGCTACACCTTC.